These 21 T cell receptor beta chains originate from one sample sequenced in a study of cytomegalovirus exposure and HLA in healthy donors. Sequenced by immunoSEQ multiplex PCR; TCRdb stores in-frame clones only, minus some. The profile covers about 56,000 clones, with 93% appearing a single time and approximately 1.7% taken by the ten largest. The material sequenced was PBMCs. These receptors were taken from a woman aged 18-35 years in good health and CMV-seropositive.

The V and J genes are TRBV5-6 and TRBJ2-7; 9 bases line up with TRBD1. CDR1 is SGHDT, CDR2 YYEEEE, per germline. The CDR3 covers 18 residues. Trimming cost V 1 base and J 1 base; bases outside gene matches: 12. DNA of the CDR3: TGTGCCAGCAGCTTGTGGGGGGACCGGGACAGGGTATCCTACGAGCAGTACTTC. Its translation: CASSLWGDRDRVSYEQYF.

The chain carries TRBV5-1 and TRBJ2-3; D might be TRBD2 (5 bases). The germline gives CDR1 SGHRS, CDR2 YFSETQ. The CDR3 is 13 amino acids. V dropped 1 base and J dropped 6 bases, with 9 bases sitting between them. This CDR3 is CASSLRRGDTQYF. CDR3 DNA sequence: TGCGCCAGCAGCTTGCGGAGAGGGGATACGCAGTATTTT.

This clone was detected once. The chain employs TRBV5-4 and TRBJ1-5, with 8 bases matching TRBD1. The V gene's germline CDR1 is SGHNT and CDR2 YYREEE (reference sequence). The CDR3 covers 15 residues. V trimming: 0 bases; J trimming: 5 bases; junction bases outside the gene matches: 4. Here the CDR3 DNA reads TGTGCCAGCAGCTTGGCAGGGGGCAGAGATCAGCCCCAGCATTTT. It codes for CASSLAGGRDQPQHF.

CDR3 sequence reads: CASSQSQGTHYYGYTF. The CDR3 DNA sequence: TGCGCCAGCAGCCAAAGCCAGGGGACCCATTACTATGGCTACACCTTC. The chain links TRBV4-1 to TRBJ1-2; TRBD1 is a possible D gene (6 bases). The CDR3 contains 16 residues. Per the germline V gene, CDR1 is MGHRA and CDR2 is YSYEKL. V was trimmed by 2 bases and J by 3 bases, leaving 16 bases between them.

The chain carries TRBV28 and TRBJ2-5; 8 bases are shared with TRBD2. With V trimmed by 9 bases and J by 2 bases, 11 bases remained unmatched. The CDR3 loop spans 15 amino acids. CDR1 and CDR2 from the germline V gene are MDHEN and SYDVKM. The CDR3 DNA is TGTGCCAGTCATCGGGGGGGAGTCCTTCAAGAGACCCAGTACTTC. Amino acid sequence: CASHRGGVLQETQYF.

CDR3 protein: CASGDSYGYTF. The CDR3 DNA reads as TGTGCCAGCGGGGACAGCTATGGCTACACCTTC. This sequence joins TRBV2 and TRBJ1-2, with TRBD1 matching over 7 bases. CDR1 and CDR2 (germline): SNHLY, FYNNEI. The CDR3 spans 11 residues. The V gene end was trimmed by 8 bases and the J gene end by 4 bases; junction bases not matched to a gene: 1.

The rearrangement links TRBV27 to TRBJ1-5; weak D call: TRBD1 (5 bases). V dropped 4 bases and J dropped 1 base, with 14 bases sitting between them. The V gene's germline CDR1 is MNHEY and CDR2 SMNVEV (reference sequence). The CDR3 is made up of 16 amino acids. CDR3 DNA sequence: TGTGCCAGCAGTTCCGGTTTAAGGGGAAGCAATCAGCCCCAGCATTTT. It translates to CASSSGLRGSNQPQHF.

CDR3 amino acids: CASSEESSPLHF. The CDR3 DNA is TGTGCCAGCAGTGAGGAGTCGTCACCCCTCCACTTT. The chain recombines TRBV2 with TRBJ1-6; D gene uncertain. The V gene's germline CDR1 is SNHLY and CDR2 FYNNEI. V shed 3 bases and J shed 10 bases, with 7 bases lying between them. The CDR3 consists of 12 residues. The whole variable domain, filled in from reference TRBV2 and TRBJ1-6, reads EPEVTQTPSHQVTQMGQEVILRCVPISNHLYFYWYRQILGQKVEFLVSFYNNEISEKSEIFDDQFSVERPDGSNFTLKIRSTKLEDSAMYFCASSEESSPLHFGNGTRLTVT.

The rearrangement uses TRBV7-8 and TRBJ1-2; no definite D call. This CDR3 is 15 amino acids long. Between the trimmed V and J ends, which lost 1 base and 6 bases, there was a span of 15 bases. The germline V gene encodes CDR1 SGHVS and CDR2 FQNEAQ. The CDR3 spells CASSLGPFSGNGYTF. The CDR3 DNA reads TGTGCCAGCAGCTTAGGTCCGTTTTCGGGGAATGGCTACACCTTC.

This clone showed up just a few times. The chain joins TRBV25-1 to TRBJ1-6, with a possible D match to TRBD1 (6 bases). Trimming cost V 9 bases and J 4 bases, with 10 bases left between them. The V gene's germline CDR1 is MGHDK and CDR2 SYGVNS. The CDR3 runs to 13 residues. The CDR3 DNA reads as TGTGCCAGTAGACAGGCTTATAATTCACCCCTCCACTTT. Its translation is CASRQAYNSPLHF.

This sequence joins TRBV6-5 and TRBJ1-5; D call uncertain. Trimming removed 8 bases from V and 7 bases from J, with 15 bases in between. The CDR3 sequence is 13 residues long. Germline CDR1 reads MNHEY; CDR2 reads SVGAGI. The chain's CDR3 is CASGVGVGQPQHF. CDR3 DNA sequence: TGTGCCAGCGGCGTCGGGGTTGGGCAGCCCCAGCATTTT.

CDR3 loop: CASALNRGLNTEAFF. In DNA, the CDR3 is TGTGCCAGCGCACTAAACAGGGGCCTGAACACTGAAGCTTTCTTT. The chain recombines TRBV6-1 with TRBJ1-1, with 7 bases fitting TRBD1. The CDR3 totals 15 residues. Germline V lookup: CDR1 MNHNS, CDR2 SASEGT. V gave up 8 bases and J gave up 0 bases; unmatched junction bases: 9.

This clone was detected only once. V usage is TRBV6-4 and J usage is TRBJ2-2; 10 bases fit TRBD2. The CDR3 is made up of 15 amino acids. Looked up from germline, CDR1 is MRHNA and CDR2 is SNTAGT. After removal of 6 bases from V and 5 bases from J, the junction contained 6 bases not matched to a gene. The CDR3 here is CASRSGGASTGELFF. For the CDR3, the DNA is TGTGCCAGCAGAAGCGGGGGGGCCTCGACCGGGGAGCTGTTTTTT.

The chain has TRBV6-1 and TRBJ2-4; TRBD2 agrees at 8 bases. Looked up from germline, CDR1 is MNHNS and CDR2 is SASEGT. V dropped 6 bases and J dropped 5; count of bases not matched to a gene: 9. The CDR3 is 15 amino acids. The CDR3 region is CASSKGWTSQNIQYF. CDR3 DNA sequence: TGTGCCAGCAGCAAGGGATGGACTAGCCAAAACATTCAGTACTTC.

The V gene is TRBV4-1, the J gene TRBJ2-5; D unresolved. The end of the DNA fits TRBJ2-7 better, so the J call may be wrong. This CDR3 contains 15 residues. Germline V gene lookup returns CDR1 MGHRA and CDR2 YSYEKL. CDR3: CASSQETGSSYEQYF. DNA for the CDR3: TGCGCCAGCAGCCAAGAGACTGGAAGCTCCTACGAGCAGTACTTC.

This chain joins TRBV5-1 and TRBJ1-3, with a weak D call TRBD1 (5 bases). The V gene lost 4 bases and the J gene lost 8 bases, with 16 bases spanning the gap. From germline, CDR1 is SGHRS and CDR2 YFSETQ. The CDR3 contains 14 residues. The CDR3 spells CASSAGGVGDTIYF. In DNA, the CDR3 is TGCGCCAGCAGCGCCGGGGGAGTAGGGGACACCATATATTTT.

This chain links TRBV10-3 with TRBJ2-5; 7 bases align to TRBD1. Germline V gene data show CDR1 as ENHRY and CDR2 as SYGVKD. CDR3 length: 14 amino acids. V lost 8 bases to trimming and J lost 5 bases; unmatched junction nucleotides: 11. CDR3 in amino acids: CAIEDPGQMETQYF. The CDR3 DNA is TGTGCCATCGAGGACCCGGGACAGATGGAGACCCAGTACTTC.

The chain carries TRBV5-1 and TRBJ1-2, with 7 bases lining up with TRBD1. Germline CDR1 SGHRS, CDR2 YFSETQ. The CDR3 has 15 amino acids. V dropped 2 bases and J dropped 4; count of bases not matched to a gene: 8. CDR3 DNA: TGCGCCAGCAGCTTACCCTCCGGGACAGCCTATGGCTACACCTTC. Protein: CASSLPSGTAYGYTF. Using reference TRBV5-1 and TRBJ1-2 for the parts outside the CDR3, the full variable domain is KAGVTQTPRYLIKTRGQQVTLSCSPISGHRSVSWYQQTPGQGLQFLFEYFSETQRNKGNFPGRFSGRQFSNSRSEMNVSTLELGDSALYLCASSLPSGTAYGYTFGSGTRLTVV.

This clone was counted between two and nine times. J is TRBJ2-3 and V is TRBV10-2; weak D call: TRBD2 (5 bases). V lost 2 bases and J lost 7, with 7 bases in between. The CDR3 totals 12 residues. CDR1 WSHSY and CDR2 SAAADI come from the germline V gene. CDR3 loop: CASSELANTQYF. The CDR3 nucleotides are TGCGCCAGCAGTGAGCTAGCAAATACGCAGTATTTT.

The J gene is TRBJ1-2, the V gene TRBV10-3, with a possible D match to TRBD1 (5 bases). V was cut by 10 bases and J by 6 bases, with 15 bases left in between. Germline V gives CDR1 ENHRY, CDR2 SYGVKD. The CDR3 spans 12 residues. This CDR3 reads CATMGGGDGYTF. The CDR3 DNA sequence: TGTGCCACCATGGGGGGGGGAGATGGCTACACCTTC.

The chain couples TRBV13 to TRBJ2-5; no clear D gene. V was trimmed by 2 bases and J by 5 bases, leaving 12 bases between them. Per the germline V gene, CDR1 is PRHDT and CDR2 is FYEKMQ (reference sequence). The CDR3 has 14 amino acids. The DNA of the CDR3 is TGTGCCAGCAGCTTACATGCAGGTCAGGAGACCCAGTACTTC. Amino acid sequence: CASSLHAGQETQYF. The full variable domain, in which reference TRBV13 and TRBJ2-5 provide the parts outside the CDR3, is AAGVIQSPRHLIKEKRETATLKCYPIPRHDTVYWYQQGPGQDPQFLISFYEKMQSDKGSIPDRFSAQQFSDYHSELNMSSLELGDSALYFCASSLHAGQETQYFGPGTRLLVL.